This T cell receptor beta chain was sequenced for a study of blood T cell repertoires in COVID-19. The protocol was immunoSEQ multiplex PCR, while the TCRdb copy is restricted to in-frame clones and leaves out a portion. Of some 200,000 clones in the sample, 83% were seen once. Seattle patient enrollment occurred during active infection, with longitudinal follow-up thereafter. CDR3 length: 17 residues. The germline V gene encodes CDR1 SGHTA and CDR2 FQGNSA. V was shortened by 1 base and J by 3 bases, with 16 bases between the two germline ends. This TCR was sampled from a woman in her 30s with COVID-19, enrolled during active disease. The J gene is TRBJ2-1, the V gene TRBV7-2, with a tentative D call TRBD2 (7 bases). The sample was peripheral blood. CDR3 loop: CASSLVRGGGIYNEQFF. The CDR3 DNA is TGTGCCAGCAGCTTAGTTAGAGGGGGAGGGATCTACAATGAGCAGTTCTTC. The complete variable domain, with remaining parts taken from reference TRBV7-2 and TRBJ2-1, reads GAGVSQSPSNKVTEKGKDVELRCDPISGHTALYWYRQSLGQGLEFLIYFQGNSAPDKSGLPSDRFSAERTGGSVSTLTIQRTQQEDSAVYLCASSLVRGGGIYNEQFFGPGTRLTVL.